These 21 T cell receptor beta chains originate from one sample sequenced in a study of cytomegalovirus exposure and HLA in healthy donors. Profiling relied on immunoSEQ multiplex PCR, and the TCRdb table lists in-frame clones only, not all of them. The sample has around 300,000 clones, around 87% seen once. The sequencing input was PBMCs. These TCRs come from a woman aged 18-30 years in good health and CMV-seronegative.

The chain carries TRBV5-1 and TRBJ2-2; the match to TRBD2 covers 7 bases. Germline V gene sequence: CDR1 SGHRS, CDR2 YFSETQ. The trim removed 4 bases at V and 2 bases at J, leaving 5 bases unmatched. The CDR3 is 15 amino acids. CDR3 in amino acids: CASSPGLHNTGELFF. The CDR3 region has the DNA TGCGCCAGCAGCCCGGGACTACATAACACCGGGGAGCTGTTTTTT.

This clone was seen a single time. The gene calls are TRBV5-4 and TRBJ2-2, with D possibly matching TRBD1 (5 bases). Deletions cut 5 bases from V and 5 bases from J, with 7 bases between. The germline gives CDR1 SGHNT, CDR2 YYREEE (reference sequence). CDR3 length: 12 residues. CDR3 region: CASRRQTGELFF. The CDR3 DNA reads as TGTGCCAGCAGGAGACAGACCGGGGAGCTGTTTTTT.

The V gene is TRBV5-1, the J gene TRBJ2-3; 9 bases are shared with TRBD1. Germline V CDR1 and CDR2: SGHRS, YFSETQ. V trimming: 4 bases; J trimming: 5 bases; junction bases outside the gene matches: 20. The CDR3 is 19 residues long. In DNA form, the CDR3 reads TGCGCCAGCAGCCCAGGGACAGGGATAGGGCGGGAGAGGAGAGATACGCAGTATTTT. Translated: CASSPGTGIGRERRDTQYF.

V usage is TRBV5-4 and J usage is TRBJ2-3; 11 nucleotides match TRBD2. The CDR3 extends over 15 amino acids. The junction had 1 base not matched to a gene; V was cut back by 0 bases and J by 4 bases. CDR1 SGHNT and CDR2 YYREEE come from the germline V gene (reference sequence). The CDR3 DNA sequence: TGTGCCAGCAGCTTGGTACTAGCGGGAGCAGATACGCAGTATTTT. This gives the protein CASSLVLAGADTQYF.

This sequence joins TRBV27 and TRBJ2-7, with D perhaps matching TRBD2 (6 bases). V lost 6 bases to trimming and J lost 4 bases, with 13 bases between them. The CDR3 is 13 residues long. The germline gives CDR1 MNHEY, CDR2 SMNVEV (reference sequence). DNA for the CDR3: TGTGCCAGCAGATTTAGCGGAGCTTACGAGCAGTACTTC. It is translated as CASRFSGAYEQYF.

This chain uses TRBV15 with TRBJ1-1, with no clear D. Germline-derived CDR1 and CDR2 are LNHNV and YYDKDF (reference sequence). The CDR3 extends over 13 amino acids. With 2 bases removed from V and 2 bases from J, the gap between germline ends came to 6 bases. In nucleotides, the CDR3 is TGTGCCACCAGCAGAAGCCAAAACACTGAAGCTTTCTTT. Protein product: CATSRSQNTEAFF.

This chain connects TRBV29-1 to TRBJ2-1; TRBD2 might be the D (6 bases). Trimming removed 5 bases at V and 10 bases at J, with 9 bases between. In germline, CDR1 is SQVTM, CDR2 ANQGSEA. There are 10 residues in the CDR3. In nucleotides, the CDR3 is TGCAGCGTTAGACTAGAAGAGCAGTTCTTC. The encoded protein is CSVRLEEQFF.

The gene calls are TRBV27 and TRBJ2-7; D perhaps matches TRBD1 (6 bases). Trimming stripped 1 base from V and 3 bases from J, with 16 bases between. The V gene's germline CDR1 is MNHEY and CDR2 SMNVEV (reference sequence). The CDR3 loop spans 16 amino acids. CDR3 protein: CASSLWGQGLDYEQYF. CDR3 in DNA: TGTGCCAGCAGTTTATGGGGGCAGGGTCTTGACTACGAGCAGTACTTC.

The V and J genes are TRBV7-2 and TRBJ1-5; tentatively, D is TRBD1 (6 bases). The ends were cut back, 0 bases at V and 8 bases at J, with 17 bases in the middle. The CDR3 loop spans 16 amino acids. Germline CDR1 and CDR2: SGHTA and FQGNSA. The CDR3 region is CASSLAVNRAGKPQHF. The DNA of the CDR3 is TGTGCCAGCAGCTTAGCCGTGAACAGGGCCGGAAAGCCCCAGCATTTT.

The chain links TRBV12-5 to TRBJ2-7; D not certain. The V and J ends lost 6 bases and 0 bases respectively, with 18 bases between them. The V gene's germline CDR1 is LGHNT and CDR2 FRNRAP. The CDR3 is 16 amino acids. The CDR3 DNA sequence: TGTGCTAGTGGGCGAATCGTCCCCAAGTACTCCTACGAGCAGTACTTC. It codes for CASGRIVPKYSYEQYF.

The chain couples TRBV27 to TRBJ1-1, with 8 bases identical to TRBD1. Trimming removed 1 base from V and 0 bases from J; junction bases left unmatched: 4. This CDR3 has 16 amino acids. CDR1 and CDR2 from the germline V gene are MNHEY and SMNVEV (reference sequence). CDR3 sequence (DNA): TGTGCCAGCAGTTTATGGGGGGGACAGGTGAACACTGAAGCTTTCTTT. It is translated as CASSLWGGQVNTEAFF.

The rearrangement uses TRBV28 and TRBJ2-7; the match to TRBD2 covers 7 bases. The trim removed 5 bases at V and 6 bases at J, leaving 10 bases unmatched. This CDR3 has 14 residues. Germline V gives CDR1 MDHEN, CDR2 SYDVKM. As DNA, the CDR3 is TGTGCCAGCAGTAGTAGCGGGCCTATCGCCGAGCAGTACTTC. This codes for CASSSSGPIAEQYF.

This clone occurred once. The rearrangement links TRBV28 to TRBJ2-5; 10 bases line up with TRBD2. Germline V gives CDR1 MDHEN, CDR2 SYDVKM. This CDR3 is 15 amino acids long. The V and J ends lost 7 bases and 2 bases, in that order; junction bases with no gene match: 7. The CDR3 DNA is TGTGCCAGCATCCCCACGGGACTAGCGCAAGAGACCCAGTACTTC. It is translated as CASIPTGLAQETQYF. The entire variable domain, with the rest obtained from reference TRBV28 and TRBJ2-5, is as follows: DVKVTQSSRYLVKRTGEKVFLECVQDMDHENMFWYRQDPGLGLRLIYFSYDVKMKEKGDIPEGYSVSREKKERFSLILESASTNQTSMYLCASIPTGLAQETQYFGPGTRLLVL.

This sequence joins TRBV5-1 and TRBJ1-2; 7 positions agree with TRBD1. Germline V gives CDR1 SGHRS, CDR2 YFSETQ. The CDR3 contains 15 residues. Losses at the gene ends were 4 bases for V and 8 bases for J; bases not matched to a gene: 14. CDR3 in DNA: TGCGCCAGCAGCGTAGTCTTCCAGGGGGTACAGGGCTACACCTTC. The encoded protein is CASSVVFQGVQGYTF.

The DNA of the CDR3 is TGTGCCAGCAGCGCTAGGGGCAGCTATGGCTACACCTTC. Its protein is CASSARGSYGYTF. The genes are TRBV11-2 and TRBJ1-2; a possible D gene is TRBD1 (5 bases). This CDR3 has 13 amino acids. Germline V gene data show CDR1 as SGHAT and CDR2 as FQNNGV. V shed 5 bases and J shed 4 bases, with 11 bases lying between them.

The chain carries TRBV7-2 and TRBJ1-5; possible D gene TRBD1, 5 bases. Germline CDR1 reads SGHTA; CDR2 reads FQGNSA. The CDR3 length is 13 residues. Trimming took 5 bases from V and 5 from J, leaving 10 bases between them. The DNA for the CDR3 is TGTGCCAGCAGCGCCGGGACTTATCAGCCCCAGCATTTT. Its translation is CASSAGTYQPQHF.

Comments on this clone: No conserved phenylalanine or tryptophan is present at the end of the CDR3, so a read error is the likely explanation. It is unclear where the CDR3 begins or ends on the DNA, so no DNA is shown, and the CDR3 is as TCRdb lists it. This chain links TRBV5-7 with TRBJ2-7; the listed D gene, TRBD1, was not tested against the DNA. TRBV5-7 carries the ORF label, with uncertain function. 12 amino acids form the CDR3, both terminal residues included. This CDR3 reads CASPGGRGTQLL.

In DNA form, the CDR3 reads TGTGCCAGCAGATCGGGACAGGAGGAGTATGGCTACACCTTC. Protein sequence: CASRSGQEEYGYTF. This chain joins TRBV7-9 and TRBJ1-2; TRBD1 aligns across 8 bases. The CDR3 loop spans 14 amino acids. V trimming: 6 bases; J trimming: 5 bases; junction bases outside the gene matches: 8. From germline, CDR1 is SEHNR and CDR2 FQNEAQ (reference sequence).

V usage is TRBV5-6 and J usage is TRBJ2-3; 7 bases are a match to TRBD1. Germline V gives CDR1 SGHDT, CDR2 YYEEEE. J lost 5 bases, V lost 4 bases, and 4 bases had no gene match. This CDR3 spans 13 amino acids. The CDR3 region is CASSPDRRDTQYF. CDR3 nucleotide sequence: TGTGCCAGCAGCCCGGACAGGCGAGATACGCAGTATTTT.

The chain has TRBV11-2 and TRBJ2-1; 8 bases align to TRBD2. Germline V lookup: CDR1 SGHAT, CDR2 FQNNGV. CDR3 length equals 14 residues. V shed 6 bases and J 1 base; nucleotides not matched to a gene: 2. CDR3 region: CASRLAGSYNEQFF. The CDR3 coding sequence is TGTGCCAGCAGGCTAGCGGGTTCCTACAATGAGCAGTTCTTC. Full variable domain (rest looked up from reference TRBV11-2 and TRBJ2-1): EAGVAQSPRYKIIEKRQSVAFWCNPISGHATLYWYQQILGQGPKLLIQFQNNGVVDDSQLPKDRFSAERLKGVDSTLKIQPAKLEDSAVYLCASRLAGSYNEQFFGPGTRLTVL.

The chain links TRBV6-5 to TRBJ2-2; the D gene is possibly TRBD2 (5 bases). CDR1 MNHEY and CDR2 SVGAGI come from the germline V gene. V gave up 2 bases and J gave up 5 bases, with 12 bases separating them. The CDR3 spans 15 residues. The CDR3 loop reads CASSYRGTGTGELFF. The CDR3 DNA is TGTGCCAGCAGTTACCGCGGTACGGGGACCGGGGAGCTGTTTTTT.